The entry below describes one T cell receptor beta chain. Its cognate antigen is unknown. A read error may produce the germline difference seen at one junction end. The PCR made use of 60 Vbeta and 13 Jbeta primers. The table came from immunoSEQ multiplex PCR; TCRdb's copy has only in-frame clones and leaves some out. The data show about 200,000 clones, with around four fifths seen just once and approximately 6.5% held by the top ten. CDR3 size: 18 residues. Germline-derived CDR1 and CDR2 are SEHNR and FQNEAQ (reference sequence). The record originates from a study of cytomegalovirus exposure and HLA in healthy donors. General observations from the study: It was reportedly the case that the classifier diagnosed cytomegalovirus status with high specificity and sensitivity. Excluded: some indistinguishable V segments such as TRBV6-2 and TRBV6-3.

The sequencing sample was made of PBMCs. The receptor was isolated from a woman aged 45 to 65 in good health and CMV-seropositive. The J gene is TRBJ2-2, the V gene TRBV7-9; 9 nucleotides agree with TRBD1. This chain's CDR3 is CASNLRRLGQGGTGELFF. The CDR3 DNA sequence: TGTGCCAGCAACTTAAGAAGGTTGGGACAGGGAGGCACCGGGGAGCTGTTTTTT.